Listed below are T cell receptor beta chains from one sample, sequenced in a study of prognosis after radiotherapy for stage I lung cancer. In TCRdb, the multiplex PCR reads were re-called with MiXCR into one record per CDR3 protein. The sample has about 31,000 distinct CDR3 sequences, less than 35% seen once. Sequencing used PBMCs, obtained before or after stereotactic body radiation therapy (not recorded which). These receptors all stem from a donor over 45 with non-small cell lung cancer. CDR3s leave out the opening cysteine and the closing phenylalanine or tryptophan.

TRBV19 ASKWGATSGEGEQF
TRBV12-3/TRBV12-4 ASSLLGTGGAKVGYT
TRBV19 ASSLPGGRGQPQH
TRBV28 ASSYNRAGEKLF
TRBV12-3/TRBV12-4 ASSLGSPAQPQH
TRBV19 ASSIDWYNEQF
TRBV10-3 AISVTSGSYEQY
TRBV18 ASSPRYTDTQY
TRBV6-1 ASSRLAVLYEQY
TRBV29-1 SVEAPAYGYT
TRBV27 ASSFYGGTDTQY
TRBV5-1 ASSLGQATGEKLF
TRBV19 ASSLSVTSTDTHY
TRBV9 ASSVALLGKGETQY
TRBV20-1 SAPRQGNTEAF
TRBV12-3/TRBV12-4 ASSSGFNEKLF
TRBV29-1 SVVWVGTSGTSDTQY
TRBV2 ASSTGGLGYGYT
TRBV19 ASLKTGYLGTDTQY
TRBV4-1 ASSQGVTSLQTQY
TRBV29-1 SVEDGTGAHKEQF
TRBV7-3 ASSPGVPYNEQF
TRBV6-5 ASSSGYTQY
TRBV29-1 SVYRADLETQY
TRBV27 ASSFVGQGNEQF
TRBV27 ASSWTGSPWETHY
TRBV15 ATSSPGTANTGELF
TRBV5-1 ASSLFSSYEQY
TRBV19 ASSILGLVSEQF
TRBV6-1 ASSPRTGGRAWNNEQF
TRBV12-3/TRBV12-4 ASSFLWGAGQPQH
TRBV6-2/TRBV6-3 ASSLLSAKF
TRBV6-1 ASSATGTFGFQETQY
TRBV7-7 ASSYLPGADTQY
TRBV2 ASSGTGGFGYT
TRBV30 AWSKPWAGDEKLF
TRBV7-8 ASSLVWAVPGQETQY
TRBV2 ASRRDRKSNEQY
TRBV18 ASSPIYQENYGYT
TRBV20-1 SASSGLGCQETQY
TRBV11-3 ASSTRDNGGDTQY
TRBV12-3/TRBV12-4 ASSGSQETQY
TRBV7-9 ASSIDSGGYF
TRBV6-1 ASSEARLVLQQY
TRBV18 ASSTGQGRENEKLF
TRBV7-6 ASSLYPSGNTGELF
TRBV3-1 ASSHLNRGWGANVLT
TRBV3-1 ASSQVTENTEAF
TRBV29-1 SVDRGPYEQY
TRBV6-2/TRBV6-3 ASQAGTGGYNEQF
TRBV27 ASSPRTGGSGETQY
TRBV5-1 ASSLHPGQGGRDEQF
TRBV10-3 AISAGNEQF
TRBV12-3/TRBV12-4 ASRRQGVNIQY
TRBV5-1 ASSLKLAGVTDTQY
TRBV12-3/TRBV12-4 ASSFSGVAF
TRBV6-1 ASSEVSGANVLT
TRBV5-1 ASSSGQKYYGYT
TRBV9 ASSPSGQGREKLF
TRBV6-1 ASSMQENQPQH